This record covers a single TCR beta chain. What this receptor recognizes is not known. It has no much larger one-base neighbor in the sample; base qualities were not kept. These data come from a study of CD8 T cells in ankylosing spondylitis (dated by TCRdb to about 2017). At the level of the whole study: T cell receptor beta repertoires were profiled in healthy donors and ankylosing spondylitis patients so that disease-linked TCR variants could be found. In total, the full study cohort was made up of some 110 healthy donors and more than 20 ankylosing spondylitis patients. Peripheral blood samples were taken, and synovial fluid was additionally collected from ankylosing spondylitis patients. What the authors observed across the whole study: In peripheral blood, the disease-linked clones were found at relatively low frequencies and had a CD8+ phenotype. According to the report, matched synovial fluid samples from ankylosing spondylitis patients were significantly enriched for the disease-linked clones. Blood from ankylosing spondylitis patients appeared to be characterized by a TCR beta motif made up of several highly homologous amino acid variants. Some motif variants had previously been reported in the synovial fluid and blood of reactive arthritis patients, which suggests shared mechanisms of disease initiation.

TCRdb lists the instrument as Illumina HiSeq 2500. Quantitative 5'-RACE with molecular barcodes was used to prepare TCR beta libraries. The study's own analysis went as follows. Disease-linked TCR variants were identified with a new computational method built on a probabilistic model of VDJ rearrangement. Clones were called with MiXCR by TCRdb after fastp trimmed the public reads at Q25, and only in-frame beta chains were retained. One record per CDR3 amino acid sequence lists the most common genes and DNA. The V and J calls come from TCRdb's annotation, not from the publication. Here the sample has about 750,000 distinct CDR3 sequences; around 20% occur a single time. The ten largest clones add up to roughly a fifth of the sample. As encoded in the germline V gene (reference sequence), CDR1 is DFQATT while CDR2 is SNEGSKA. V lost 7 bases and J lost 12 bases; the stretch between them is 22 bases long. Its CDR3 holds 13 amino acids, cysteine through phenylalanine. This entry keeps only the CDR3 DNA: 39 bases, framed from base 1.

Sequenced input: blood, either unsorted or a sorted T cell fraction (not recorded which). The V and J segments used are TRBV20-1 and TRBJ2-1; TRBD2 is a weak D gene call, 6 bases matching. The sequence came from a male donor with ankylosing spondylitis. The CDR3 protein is CSGNGDSAIGQFF. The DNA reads TGCAGTGGTAATGGGGACTCCGCTATAGGGCAGTTCTTC.